Relative to its sample, the clone carrying this T cell receptor delta chain is medium-sized. The sample has other DNA sequences that encode this CDR3 too. TCRdb reapplied CATT to the reads. The sample records fewer than 15,000 delta-chain clones, 7.3% being singletons. Trimming stripped 0 bases from V and 0 bases from J, with 11 bases between. Germline V gene lookup returns CDR1 GEAIGNYY and CDR2 EKD. The CDR3 consists of 18 residues. This record belongs to a study of gamma-delta chains in newborns, infants, children. The clonotype was recovered from a child who was a newborn, infant or young child, either healthy, febrile or measles-vaccinated (not recorded which). The rearrangement links TRDV2 to TRDJ3; tentative D call: TRDD3 (6 bases). Sequencing was carried out using blood. This CDR3 reads CACDTVLGSSWDTRQMFF. CDR3 nucleotides: TGTGCCTGTGACACCGTACTGGGCAGCTCCTGGGACACCCGACAGATGTTTTTC.